This T cell receptor beta chain is from a study of shared clonotypes between healthy human individuals. Study summary: Every donor yielded three CD4 naive, three CD4 memory, two CD8 naive and one CD8 memory plate.

Study processing details: ImmunoSEQ junction-only sequences lacked quality scores, so their filtering differed. The data were produced by immunoSEQ multiplex PCR, yet TCRdb's version contains in-frame clones alone and is incomplete. Clone size and V and J calls were adopted from that table, with D and trimming inferred from the DNA. The sample contains some 2,100,000 clones, more than 90% of which appear only once. Sequencing input: naive CD4+ T cells sorted from blood. Subset indicated: CD45RA+ positively selected. This clonotype was obtained from a man aged 18 to 29 in good health.

DNA of the CDR3: TGCGCCAGCAGCATATTACAGGGTTCGGGCACTGAAGCTTTCTTT. Its translation is CASSILQGSGTEAFF. V gene TRBV5-1 combines with J gene TRBJ1-1; perhaps TRBD1 as D (6 bases). V was pared by 4 bases and J by 4 bases, with 17 bases between. CDR1 and CDR2 from the germline V gene are SGHRS and YFSETQ. This CDR3 is built from 15 residues.